The 22 T cell receptor beta chains below all came from one sample that was sequenced in a study of PD-L1 blockade in urothelial cancer. Sample time point: pretreatment peripheral blood. Produced via immunoSEQ multiplex PCR; TCRdb's table is partial and in-frame only. The sample yields approximately 48,000 clones, more than 65% seen once. Sample: PBMCs, taken around atezolizumab (anti-PD-L1) treatment. These receptors all stem from a man aged 70-80 years with urothelial cancer.

This clone was detected only a few times. The CDR3 region has the DNA TGTGCCAGCAGCTTTCGAGGGCAAGAGACCCAGTACTTC. It codes for CASSFRGQETQYF. The V and J genes are TRBV5-4 and TRBJ2-5; D possibly corresponds to TRBD2 (5 bases). Trimming took off 2 bases at V and 2 bases at J, with 7 bases between the two ends. Germline V gene data show CDR1 as SGHNT and CDR2 as YYREEE (reference sequence). The CDR3 is made up of 13 amino acids.

The chain uses TRBV5-1 and TRBJ2-1; 7 positions match TRBD2. J lost 0 bases, V lost 2 bases, and 5 bases had no gene match. CDR3 size: 16 residues. CDR1 is SGHRS, CDR2 YFSETQ, per germline. The CDR3 DNA is TGCGCCAGCAGCTTAAGCGGGACGAGCTCCTACAATGAGCAGTTCTTC. It specifies CASSLSGTSSYNEQFF.

This chain connects TRBV5-5 to TRBJ1-2; a weak D match, TRBD1 (5 bases). CDR1 and CDR2 from the germline V gene are SGHKS and YYEKEE (reference sequence). Trimming stripped 0 bases from V and 2 bases from J, with 11 bases between. The CDR3 sequence is 15 residues long. The CDR3 bases are TGTGCCAGCAGCTTGGTGGTAGCAGGGAACTATGGCTACACCTTC. Its protein product is CASSLVVAGNYGYTF.

The chain employs TRBV27 and TRBJ2-7; weak D call: TRBD2 (6 bases). Germline assignment: CDR1 MNHEY and CDR2 SMNVEV (reference sequence). With 2 bases removed from V and 3 bases from J, the gap between germline ends came to 11 bases. CDR3 size: 14 residues. CDR3 region: CASSLAGYVYEQYF. CDR3 in DNA: TGTGCCAGCAGTTTAGCGGGATACGTCTACGAGCAGTACTTC.

This chain uses TRBV5-1 with TRBJ1-4; D unresolved. The CDR3 length is 16 residues. The germline V and J ends were trimmed by 0 bases and 5 bases, with 14 bases remaining between them. Per germline, CDR1 SGHRS and CDR2 YFSETQ. In nucleotides, the CDR3 is TGCGCCAGCAGCTTGGATGGCGCGGCTAGCAATGAAAAACTGTTTTTT. As protein: CASSLDGAASNEKLFF.

This sequence joins TRBV28 and TRBJ1-5; D might be TRBD1 (5 bases). V was trimmed by 5 bases and J by 5 bases, leaving 10 bases between them. The CDR3 is made up of 13 amino acids. The germline CDR1 and CDR2 sequences are MDHEN and SYDVKM. CDR3 DNA sequence: TGTGCCAGCAGTCAGGGAGGGCATCAGCCCCAGCATTTT. Protein product: CASSQGGHQPQHF.

The gene calls are TRBV28 and TRBJ1-5; TRBD1 agrees at 7 bases. This CDR3 region has 15 residues. The junction had 12 bases not matched to a gene; V was cut back by 4 bases and J by 9 bases. The V gene's germline CDR1 is MDHEN and CDR2 SYDVKM. The CDR3 DNA reads TGTGCCAGCAGTTCCGCCGGGACAGCAAGGATGCCCCAGCATTTT. It translates to CASSSAGTARMPQHF.

J is TRBJ2-2 and V is TRBV18, with 8 bases that match TRBD1. The CDR3 runs to 17 residues. V trimming: 1 base; J trimming: 3 bases; junction bases outside the gene matches: 7. Germline lookup yields CDR1 KGHSH and CDR2 LQKENI. CDR3 DNA sequence: TGTGCCAGCTCACCACGAATATCAGGGGGCGACACCGGGGAGCTGTTTTTT. This codes for CASSPRISGGDTGELFF.

The chain couples TRBV5-6 to TRBJ2-7; TRBD2 aligns across 7 bases. V trimming: 8 bases; J trimming: 1 base; junction bases outside the gene matches: 6. Looked up from germline, CDR1 is SGHDT and CDR2 is YYEEEE. This CDR3 region has 13 residues. This CDR3 reads CASTAGRSYEQYF. Here the CDR3 DNA reads TGTGCCAGTACAGCGGGGAGGTCCTACGAGCAGTACTTC.

This chain links TRBV7-6 with TRBJ1-4; weak D call: TRBD1 (6 bases). Germline V gene data show CDR1 as SGHVS and CDR2 as FNYEAQ. The CDR3 totals 18 residues. Trimming cost V 1 base and J 8 bases, with 23 bases left between them. The CDR3 bases are TGTGCCAGCAGCTTAGGGCTCGGCAGGAAGGGGGTAGGCGAAAAACTGTTTTTT. It codes for CASSLGLGRKGVGEKLFF.

V is TRBV5-1 and J is TRBJ1-1, with 7 bases aligning to TRBD1. Germline CDR1 SGHRS, CDR2 YFSETQ. Trimming at V came to 2 bases and at J to 7 bases, leaving 5 bases not matched to a gene. This CDR3 is built from 13 residues. CDR3 region: CASSFQGQDEAFF. CDR3 sequence (DNA): TGCGCCAGCAGCTTCCAAGGACAGGATGAAGCTTTCTTT.

The genes are TRBV28 and TRBJ2-5; D gene unclear. Trimming took 0 bases from V and 9 from J, leaving 17 bases between them. CDR1 MDHEN and CDR2 SYDVKM come from the germline V gene. CDR3 length equals 15 residues. CDR3 residues: CASSLWELAATAQYF. The CDR3, as DNA: TGTGCCAGCAGTTTATGGGAGCTGGCTGCTACGGCCCAGTACTTC. The full variable domain, with the rest looked up from reference TRBV28 and TRBJ2-5, is DVKVTQSSRYLVKRTGEKVFLECVQDMDHENMFWYRQDPGLGLRLIYFSYDVKMKEKGDIPEGYSVSREKKERFSLILESASTNQTSMYLCASSLWELAATAQYFGPGTRLLVL.

This chain joins TRBV2 and TRBJ1-5, with D unclear. V was shortened by 4 bases and J by 3 bases, with 7 bases between the two germline ends. This CDR3 is built from 13 residues. Germline loops: CDR1 SNHLY, CDR2 FYNNEI. In nucleotides, the CDR3 is TGTGCCAGCAGTGCAGAAGTCAATCAGCCCCAGCATTTT. It translates to CASSAEVNQPQHF.

The rearrangement uses TRBV4-1 and TRBJ2-7, with 7 bases aligning to TRBD2. CDR3 length: 13 amino acids. Per germline, CDR1 MGHRA and CDR2 YSYEKL. J lost 6 bases, V lost 6 bases, and 8 bases had no gene match. CDR3 amino acids: CASRPDGGSEQYF. Written as DNA, the CDR3 is TGCGCCAGCAGACCGGACGGGGGGAGCGAGCAGTACTTC.

This rearrangement joins TRBV28 to TRBJ2-5; 8 positions match TRBD2. The V and J ends lost 2 bases and 4 bases, in that order; junction bases with no gene match: 3. Per germline, CDR1 MDHEN and CDR2 SYDVKM. The CDR3 extends over 14 amino acids. CDR3: CASSLIAGRETQYF. The CDR3, as DNA: TGTGCCAGCAGTTTAATAGCGGGAAGAGAGACCCAGTACTTC.

The chain carries TRBV11-2 and TRBJ2-1, with 8 bases that match TRBD1. Per the germline V gene, CDR1 is SGHAT and CDR2 is FQNNGV. V shed 1 base and J 1 base; nucleotides not matched to a gene: 6. This CDR3 is built from 17 residues. This chain's CDR3 is CASSLAPDRGSYNEQFF. The CDR3 DNA reads TGTGCCAGCAGCTTAGCCCCTGACAGGGGATCCTACAATGAGCAGTTCTTC.

The rearrangement links TRBV2 to TRBJ2-7; D call uncertain. Per the germline V gene, CDR1 is SNHLY and CDR2 is FYNNEI. Trimming shortened V by 6 bases and J by 3 bases, and 15 bases separated the two germline ends. The CDR3 totals 14 residues. CDR3 DNA: TGTGCCAGCAGACCTTTCGGCCAGGTCTACGAGCAGTACTTC. Translation: CASRPFGQVYEQYF. The full variable domain, completed using reference TRBV2 and TRBJ2-7, is EPEVTQTPSHQVTQMGQEVILRCVPISNHLYFYWYRQILGQKVEFLVSFYNNEISEKSEIFDDQFSVERPDGSNFTLKIRSTKLEDSAMYFCASRPFGQVYEQYFGPGTRLTVT.

CDR3 nucleotide sequence: TGTGCCAGTAGAAACACCGGGGGAAACACCATATATTTT. Residues: CASRNTGGNTIYF. The genes are TRBV19 and TRBJ1-3; D not resolved. The CDR3 runs 13 residues. The V end lost 6 bases, the J end lost 4 bases, and 10 bases lay between the germline ends. From germline, CDR1 is LNHDA and CDR2 SQIVND (reference sequence).

V usage is TRBV6-1 and J usage is TRBJ2-3, with D tentatively TRBD2 (5 bases). The CDR3 covers 14 residues. Germline values: CDR1 MNHNS, CDR2 SASEGT. Trimming removed 2 bases at V and 2 bases at J, with 8 bases between. The CDR3 sequence is CASSETDFTDTQYF. The CDR3 coding sequence is TGTGCCAGCAGTGAAACGGACTTCACAGATACGCAGTATTTT.

V and J are TRBV7-9 and TRBJ2-1; D call uncertain. This CDR3 is built from 16 residues. The V gene's germline CDR1 is SEHNR and CDR2 FQNEAQ (reference sequence). The ends were cut back, 0 bases at V and 8 bases at J, with 17 bases in the middle. The CDR3 sequence: CASSLARPPRFHEQFF. CDR3 bases: TGTGCCAGCAGCTTAGCGAGACCACCTAGATTCCATGAGCAGTTCTTC.

V is TRBV5-1 and J is TRBJ1-1; no clear D gene. Germline assignment: CDR1 SGHRS and CDR2 YFSETQ. Trimming removed 3 bases from V and 3 bases from J, with 15 bases in between. There are 15 residues in the CDR3. The CDR3 loop reads CASSWTPSGDTEAFF. In DNA form, the CDR3 reads TGCGCCAGCAGCTGGACTCCTTCTGGGGACACTGAAGCTTTCTTT. The full variable domain, completed using reference TRBV5-1 and TRBJ1-1, is KAGVTQTPRYLIKTRGQQVTLSCSPISGHRSVSWYQQTPGQGLQFLFEYFSETQRNKGNFPGRFSGRQFSNSRSEMNVSTLELGDSALYLCASSWTPSGDTEAFFGQGTRLTVV.

The V and J genes are TRBV30 and TRBJ1-4; D might be TRBD1 (6 bases). There are 16 residues in the CDR3. Germline V gene lookup returns CDR1 GTSNPN and CDR2 SVGIG (reference sequence). The V end was cut by 1 base, the J end by 7 bases, with 19 bases between. This CDR3 reads CAWSALGSGEGEKLFF. The CDR3 nucleotides read TGTGCCTGGAGTGCCCTAGGTTCAGGGGAGGGTGAAAAACTGTTTTTT. Full variable domain (outside the CDR3, taken from reference TRBV30 and TRBJ1-4): SQTIHQWPATLVQPVGSPLSLECTVEGTSNPNLYWYRQAAGRGLQLLFYSVGIGQISSEVPQNLSASRPQDRQFILSSKKLLLSDSGFYLCAWSALGSGEGEKLFFGSGTQLSVL.